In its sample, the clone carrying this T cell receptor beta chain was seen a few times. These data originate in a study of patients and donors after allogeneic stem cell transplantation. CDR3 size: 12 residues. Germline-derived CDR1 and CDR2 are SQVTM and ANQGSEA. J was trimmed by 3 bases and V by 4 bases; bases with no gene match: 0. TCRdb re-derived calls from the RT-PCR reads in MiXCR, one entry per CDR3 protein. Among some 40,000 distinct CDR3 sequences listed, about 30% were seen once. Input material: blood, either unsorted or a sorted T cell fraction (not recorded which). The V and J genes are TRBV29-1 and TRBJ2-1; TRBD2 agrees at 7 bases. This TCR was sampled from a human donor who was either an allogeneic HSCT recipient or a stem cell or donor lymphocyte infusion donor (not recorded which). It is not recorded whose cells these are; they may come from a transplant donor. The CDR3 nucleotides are TGCAGCGTTGCTAGCGGCTACAATGAGCAGTTCTTC. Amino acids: CSVASGYNEQFF.